This TCR beta chain was identified during a study of blood T cell repertoires in COVID-19. Study overall: The United States, Italy and Spain provided the acute and convalescent COVID-19 samples. PBMCs, B-cell-depleted T cells, or T cells were the source of the cDNA or gDNA that made up the material.

Authors' analysis steps: Scientists estimated how many nucleated cells there were by amplifying reference gene primers. Measured with immunoSEQ multiplex PCR; TCRdb has only the in-frame clones, and not every one. That table gives V, J and clone size, and the DNA gave D and trimming. The sample lists 190,000 or so clones, 65% to 85% seen once, with roughly 2.9% in the top ten. Trimming took 7 bases from V and 4 from J, leaving 13 bases between them. CDR1 is MNHEY, CDR2 SVGAGI, per germline. The CDR3 extends over 13 amino acids. The sequenced material came from peripheral blood. The sequence was collected from a man between 45 and 60 years old with active or convalescent COVID-19. The chain recombines TRBV6-5 with TRBJ1-1, with a tentative D call TRBD1 (5 bases). The CDR3 bases are TGTGCCAGCAATCCGCAGGGCGCCACTGAAGCTTTCTTT. Translated, it gives CASNPQGATEAFF.